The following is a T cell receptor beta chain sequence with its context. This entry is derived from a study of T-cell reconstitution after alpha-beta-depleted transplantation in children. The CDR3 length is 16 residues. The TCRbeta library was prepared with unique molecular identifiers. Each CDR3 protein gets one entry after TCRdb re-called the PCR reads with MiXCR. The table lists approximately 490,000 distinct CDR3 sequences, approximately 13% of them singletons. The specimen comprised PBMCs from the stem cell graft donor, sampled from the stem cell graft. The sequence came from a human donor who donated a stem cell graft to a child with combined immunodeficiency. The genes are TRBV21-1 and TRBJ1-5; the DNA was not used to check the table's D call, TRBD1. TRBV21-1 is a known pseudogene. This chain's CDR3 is CASSITPTEANQPQHF. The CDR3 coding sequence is TGTGCCAGCAGCATTACTCCGACAGAAGCAAATCAGCCCCAGCATTTT.